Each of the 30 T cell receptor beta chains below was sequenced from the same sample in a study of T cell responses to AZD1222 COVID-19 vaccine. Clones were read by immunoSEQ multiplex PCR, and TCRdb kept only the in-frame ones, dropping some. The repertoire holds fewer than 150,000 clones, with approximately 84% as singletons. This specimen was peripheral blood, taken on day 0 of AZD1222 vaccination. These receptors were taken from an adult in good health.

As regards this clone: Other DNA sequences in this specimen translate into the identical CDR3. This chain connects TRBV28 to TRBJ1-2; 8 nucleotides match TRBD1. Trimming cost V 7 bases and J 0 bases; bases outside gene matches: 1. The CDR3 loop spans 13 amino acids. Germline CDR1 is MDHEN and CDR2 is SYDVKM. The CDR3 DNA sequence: TGTGCCAGCAAACAGGGGGCTAACTATGGCTACACCTTC. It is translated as CASKQGANYGYTF.

The CDR3 here is CASSQVAGGLQPQHF. The CDR3, as DNA: TGTGCCAGCAGCCAAGTGGCTGGGGGACTTCAGCCCCAGCATTTT. The gene calls are TRBV4-2 and TRBJ1-5, with a weak D call TRBD1 (5 bases). Trimming left V 1 base short and J 6 bases short, with 13 bases between. The length of the CDR3 is 15 residues. The germline CDR1 and CDR2 sequences are LGHNA and YNFKEQ.

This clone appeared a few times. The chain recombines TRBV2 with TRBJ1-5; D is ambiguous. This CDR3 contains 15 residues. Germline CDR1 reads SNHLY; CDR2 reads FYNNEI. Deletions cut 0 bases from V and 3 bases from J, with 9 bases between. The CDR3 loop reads CASSEAGQVNQPQHF. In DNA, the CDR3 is TGTGCCAGCAGTGAAGCAGGGCAGGTCAATCAGCCCCAGCATTTT.

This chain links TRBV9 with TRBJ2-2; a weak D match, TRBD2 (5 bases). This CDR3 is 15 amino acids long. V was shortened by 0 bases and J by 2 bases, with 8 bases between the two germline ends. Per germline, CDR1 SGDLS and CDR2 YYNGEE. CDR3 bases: TGTGCCAGCAGCGTAGAAGGACTTAACACCGGGGAGCTGTTTTTT. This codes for CASSVEGLNTGELFF.

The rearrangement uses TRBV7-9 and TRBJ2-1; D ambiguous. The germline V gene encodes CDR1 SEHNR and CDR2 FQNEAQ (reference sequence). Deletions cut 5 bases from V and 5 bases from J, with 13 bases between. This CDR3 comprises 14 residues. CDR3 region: CASSPADLHNEQFF. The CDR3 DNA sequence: TGTGCCAGCAGCCCCGCCGATCTCCACAATGAGCAGTTCTTC.

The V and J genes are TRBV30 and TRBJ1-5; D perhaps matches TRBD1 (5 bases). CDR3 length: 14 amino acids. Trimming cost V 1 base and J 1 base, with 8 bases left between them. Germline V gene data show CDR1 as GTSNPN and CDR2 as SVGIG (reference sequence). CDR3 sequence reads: CAWSGGGSNQPQHF. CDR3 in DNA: TGTGCCTGGAGTGGCGGGGGGAGCAATCAGCCCCAGCATTTT.

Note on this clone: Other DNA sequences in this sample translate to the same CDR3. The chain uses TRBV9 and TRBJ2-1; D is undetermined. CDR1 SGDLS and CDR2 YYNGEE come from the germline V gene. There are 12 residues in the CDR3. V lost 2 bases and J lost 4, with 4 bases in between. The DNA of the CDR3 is TGTGCCAGCAGCGTTGGGTACAATGAGCAGTTCTTC. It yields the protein CASSVGYNEQFF.

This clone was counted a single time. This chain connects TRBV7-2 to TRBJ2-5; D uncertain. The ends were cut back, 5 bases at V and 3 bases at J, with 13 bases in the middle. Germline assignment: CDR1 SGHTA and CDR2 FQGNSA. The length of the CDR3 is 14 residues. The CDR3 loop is CASSLLGLKETQYF. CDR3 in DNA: TGTGCCAGCAGCCTCCTAGGGTTGAAAGAGACCCAGTACTTC. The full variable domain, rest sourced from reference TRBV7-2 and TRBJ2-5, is GAGVSQSPSNKVTEKGKDVELRCDPISGHTALYWYRQSLGQGLEFLIYFQGNSAPDKSGLPSDRFSAERTGGSVSTLTIQRTQQEDSAVYLCASSLLGLKETQYFGPGTRLLVL.

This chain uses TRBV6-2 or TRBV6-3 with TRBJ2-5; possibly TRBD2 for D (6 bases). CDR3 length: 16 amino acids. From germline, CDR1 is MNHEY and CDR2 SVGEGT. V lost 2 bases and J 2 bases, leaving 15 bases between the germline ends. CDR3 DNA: TGTGCCAGCAGTTACGTTGCGGGGCAGACTCAAGAGACCCAGTACTTC. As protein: CASSYVAGQTQETQYF.

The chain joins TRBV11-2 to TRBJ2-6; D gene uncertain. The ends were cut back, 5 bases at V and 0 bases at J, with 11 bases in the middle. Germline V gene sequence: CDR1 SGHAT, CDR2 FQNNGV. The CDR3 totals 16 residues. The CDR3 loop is CASSPPKSSGANVLTF. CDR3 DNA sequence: TGTGCCAGCAGCCCCCCCAAAAGCTCTGGGGCCAACGTCCTGACTTTC.

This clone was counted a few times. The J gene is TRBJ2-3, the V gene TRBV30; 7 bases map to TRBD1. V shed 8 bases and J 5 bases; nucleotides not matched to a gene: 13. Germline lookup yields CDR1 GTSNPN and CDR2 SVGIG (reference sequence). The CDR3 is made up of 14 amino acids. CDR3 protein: CARKGQLSGDTQYF. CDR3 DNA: TGTGCCCGGAAGGGACAGCTCTCCGGAGATACGCAGTATTTT.

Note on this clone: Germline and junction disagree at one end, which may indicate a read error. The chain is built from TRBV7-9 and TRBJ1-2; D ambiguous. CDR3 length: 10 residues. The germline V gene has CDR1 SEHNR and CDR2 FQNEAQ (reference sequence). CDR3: CASSLYGCTF. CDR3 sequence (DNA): TGTGCCAGCAGCCTTTATGGCTGCACCTTC.

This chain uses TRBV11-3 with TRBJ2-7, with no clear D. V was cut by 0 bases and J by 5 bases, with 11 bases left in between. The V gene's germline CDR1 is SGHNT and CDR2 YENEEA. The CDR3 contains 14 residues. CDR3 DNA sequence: TGTGCCAGCAGCTTAGAGAACCGGTATGACGAGCAGTACTTC. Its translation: CASSLENRYDEQYF.

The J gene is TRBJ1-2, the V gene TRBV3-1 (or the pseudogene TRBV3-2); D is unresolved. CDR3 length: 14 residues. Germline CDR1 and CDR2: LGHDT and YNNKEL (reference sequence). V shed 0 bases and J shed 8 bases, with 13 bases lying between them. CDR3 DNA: TGTGCCAGCAGCCAAGATCGGATGGCTTACGGCTACACCTTC. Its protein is CASSQDRMAYGYTF.

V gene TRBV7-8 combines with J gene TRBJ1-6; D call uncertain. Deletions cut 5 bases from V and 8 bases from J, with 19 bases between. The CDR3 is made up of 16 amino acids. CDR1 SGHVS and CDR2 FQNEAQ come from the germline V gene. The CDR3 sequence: CASSLTQTRVHSPLHF. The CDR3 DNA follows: TGTGCCAGCAGCCTTACCCAGACAAGGGTTCATTCACCCCTCCACTTT.

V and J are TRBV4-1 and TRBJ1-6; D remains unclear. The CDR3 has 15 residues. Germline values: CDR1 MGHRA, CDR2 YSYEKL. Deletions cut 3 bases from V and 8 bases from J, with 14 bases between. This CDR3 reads CASSHPGVKDSPLHF. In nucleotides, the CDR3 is TGCGCCAGCAGCCATCCCGGGGTTAAAGATTCACCCCTCCACTTT.

The CDR3 DNA reads as TGTGCCAGCAGTGATGGTGGGCCCCAGCATTTT. Translation gives CASSDGGPQHF. The genes are TRBV6-1 and TRBJ1-5, with D uncertain. V dropped 3 bases and J dropped 9 bases, with 6 bases sitting between them. Germline V gene lookup returns CDR1 MNHNS and CDR2 SASEGT. The CDR3 runs to 11 residues.

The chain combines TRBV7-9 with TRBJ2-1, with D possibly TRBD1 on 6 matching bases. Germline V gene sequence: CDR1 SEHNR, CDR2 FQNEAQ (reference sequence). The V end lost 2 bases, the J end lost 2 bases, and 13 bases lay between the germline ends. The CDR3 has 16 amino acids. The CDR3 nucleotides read TGTGCCAGCAGCTTAACCCGGCAGGGGCCCTACAATGAGCAGTTCTTC. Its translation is CASSLTRQGPYNEQFF.

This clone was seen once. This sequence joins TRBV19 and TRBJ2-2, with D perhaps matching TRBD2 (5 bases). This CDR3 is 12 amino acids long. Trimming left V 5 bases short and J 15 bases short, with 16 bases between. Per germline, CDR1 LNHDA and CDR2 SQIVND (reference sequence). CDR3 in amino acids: CASSSDRGKVFF. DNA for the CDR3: TGTGCCAGTAGTTCCGACCGAGGGAAGGTGTTTTTT.

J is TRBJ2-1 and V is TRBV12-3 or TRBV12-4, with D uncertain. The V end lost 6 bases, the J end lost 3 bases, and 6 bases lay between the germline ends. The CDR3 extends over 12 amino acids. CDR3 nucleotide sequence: TGTGCCAGCAGCCGCCTCTACAATGAGCAGTTCTTC. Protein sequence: CASSRLYNEQFF.

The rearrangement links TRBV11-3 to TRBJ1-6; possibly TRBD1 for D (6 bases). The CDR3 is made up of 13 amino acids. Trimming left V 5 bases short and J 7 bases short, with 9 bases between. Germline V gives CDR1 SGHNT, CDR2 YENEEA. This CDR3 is CASSLDRNSPLHF. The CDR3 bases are TGTGCCAGCAGCCTGGACAGAAATTCACCCCTCCACTTT.

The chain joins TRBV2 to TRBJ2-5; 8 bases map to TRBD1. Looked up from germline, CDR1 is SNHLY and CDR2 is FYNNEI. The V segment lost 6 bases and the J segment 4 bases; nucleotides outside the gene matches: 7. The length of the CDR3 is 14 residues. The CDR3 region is CASRNGQGLETQYF. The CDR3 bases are TGTGCCAGCAGAAATGGACAGGGCTTAGAGACCCAGTACTTC.

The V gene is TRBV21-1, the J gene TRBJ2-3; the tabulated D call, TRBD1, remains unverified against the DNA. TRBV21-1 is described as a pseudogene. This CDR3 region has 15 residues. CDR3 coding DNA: TGTGCCAGCAGCCCCCGGACAGGCCTCACAGATACGCAGTATTTT. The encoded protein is CASSPRTGLTDTQYF.

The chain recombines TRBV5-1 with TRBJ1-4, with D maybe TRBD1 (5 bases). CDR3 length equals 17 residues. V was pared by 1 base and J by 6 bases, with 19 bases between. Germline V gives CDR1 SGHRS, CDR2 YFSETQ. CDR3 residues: CASSLPEGSGSDEKLFF. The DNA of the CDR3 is TGCGCCAGCAGCTTGCCAGAGGGGTCCGGGTCGGATGAAAAACTGTTTTTT.

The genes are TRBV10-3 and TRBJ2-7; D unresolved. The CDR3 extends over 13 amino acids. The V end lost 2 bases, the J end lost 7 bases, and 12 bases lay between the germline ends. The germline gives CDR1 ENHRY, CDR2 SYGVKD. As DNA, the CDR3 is TGTGCCATCAGTGAGCCCCTTCCCTCGGAGCAGTACTTC. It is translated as CAISEPLPSEQYF.

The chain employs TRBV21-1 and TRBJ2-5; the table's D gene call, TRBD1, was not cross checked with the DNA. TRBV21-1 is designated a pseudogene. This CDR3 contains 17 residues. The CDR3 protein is CASSKGGGQGNQETQYF. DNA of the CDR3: TGTGCCAGCAGCAAAGGGGGAGGACAGGGGAACCAAGAGACCCAGTACTTC.

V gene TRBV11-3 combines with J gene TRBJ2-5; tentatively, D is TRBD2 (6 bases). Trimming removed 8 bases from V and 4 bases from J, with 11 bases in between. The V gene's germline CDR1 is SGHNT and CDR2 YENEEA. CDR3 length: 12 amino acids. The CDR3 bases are TGTGCCAGCGGAGGGAGTCGAGAGACCCAGTACTTC. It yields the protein CASGGSRETQYF.

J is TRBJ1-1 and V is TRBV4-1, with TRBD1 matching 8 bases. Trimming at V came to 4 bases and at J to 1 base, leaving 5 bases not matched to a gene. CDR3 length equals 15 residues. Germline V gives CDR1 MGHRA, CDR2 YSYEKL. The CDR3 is CASSPAGTGNTEAFF. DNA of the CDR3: TGCGCCAGCAGCCCAGCCGGGACAGGGAACACTGAAGCTTTCTTT.

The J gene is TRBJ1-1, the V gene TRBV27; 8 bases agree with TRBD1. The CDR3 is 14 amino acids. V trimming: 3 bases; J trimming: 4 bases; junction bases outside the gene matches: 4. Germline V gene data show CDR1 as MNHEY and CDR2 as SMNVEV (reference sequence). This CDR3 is CASSLDRVGTEAFF. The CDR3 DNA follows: TGTGCCAGCAGTTTGGACAGGGTAGGCACTGAAGCTTTCTTT.

The CDR3: CASSQYVGYYEQYF. The CDR3, as DNA: TGTGCCAGCAGCCAGTATGTAGGGTACTACGAGCAGTACTTC. The chain has TRBV7-2 and TRBJ2-7, with D unresolved. The germline CDR1 and CDR2 sequences are SGHTA and FQGNSA. The CDR3 covers 14 residues. The germline V and J ends were trimmed by 5 bases and 3 bases, with 14 bases remaining between them.